The 7 T cell receptor beta chains presented below share a single source sample, sequenced in a study of cytomegalovirus exposure and HLA in healthy donors. The primer mix had 60 Vbeta and 13 Jbeta primers. Generated by immunoSEQ multiplex PCR, the TCRdb table keeps only in-frame clones and is missing some. Counted here are fewer than 200,000 clones, 60% to 85% occurring once; the ten biggest clones make up roughly 3%. Sequenced: PBMCs. The receptors here all came from a woman aged 50 to 65 in good health and CMV-seropositive.

The chain joins TRBV5-1 to TRBJ2-2, with D perhaps matching TRBD1 (6 bases). Germline V gene lookup returns CDR1 SGHRS and CDR2 YFSETQ. This CDR3 region has 14 residues. The ends were cut back, 5 bases at V and 4 bases at J, with 12 bases in the middle. CDR3: CASRGQGSTGELFF. The DNA of the CDR3 is TGCGCCAGCAGAGGGCAGGGGAGCACCGGGGAGCTGTTTTTT.

J is TRBJ2-7 and V is TRBV5-1; D might be TRBD2 (6 bases). V lost 5 bases and J lost 2, with 14 bases in between. From germline, CDR1 is SGHRS and CDR2 YFSETQ. The CDR3 extends over 14 amino acids. CDR3 nucleotide sequence: TGCGCCAGCAGTGAGGGGACGGGAGCCTACGAGCAGTACTTC. It encodes CASSEGTGAYEQYF.

There are a few counts of this clone. This chain connects TRBV4-1 to TRBJ2-7; D is unresolved. Trimming shortened V by 10 bases and J by 4 bases, and 23 bases separated the two germline ends. This CDR3 contains 15 residues. Germline CDR1 and CDR2: MGHRA and YSYEKL. CDR3 bases: TGCGCCATTTTTTTCAAGCAGAAGGCGGCATACGAGCAGTACTTC. Protein sequence: CAIFFKQKAAYEQYF.

The chain couples TRBV6-6 to TRBJ1-1, with 7 bases fitting TRBD1. This CDR3 is 14 amino acids long. Unmatched junction bases numbered 7, after V lost 5 bases and J lost 4 bases. Germline CDR1 MNHNY, CDR2 SVGAGI (reference sequence). The CDR3 region is CASSKTGIATEAFF. The CDR3 region has the DNA TGTGCCAGCAGTAAGACAGGGATTGCCACTGAAGCTTTCTTT.

This sequence joins TRBV6-1 and TRBJ2-7; 8 bases are shared with TRBD2. This CDR3 has 14 amino acids. Trimming took 8 bases from V and 0 from J; bases not matched to a gene: 6. Germline CDR1 is MNHNS and CDR2 is SASEGT. CDR3 sequence reads: CASSRGRSSYEQYF. DNA of the CDR3: TGTGCCAGCTCGCGCGGGAGGAGCTCCTACGAGCAGTACTTC.

The J gene is TRBJ2-2, the V gene TRBV6-5; D possibly corresponds to TRBD1 (6 bases). The V gene's germline CDR1 is MNHEY and CDR2 SVGAGI. Trimming cost V 2 bases and J 5 bases, with 12 bases left between them. CDR3 length equals 15 residues. The CDR3 DNA follows: TGTGCCAGCAGTTACACACAGGGTTGGACCGGGGAGCTGTTTTTT. Translated, it gives CASSYTQGWTGELFF.

This clone was counted once. This chain uses TRBV4-1 with TRBJ2-1; 9 bases fit TRBD2. The V gene end was trimmed by 0 bases and the J gene end by 4 bases; junction bases not matched to a gene: 7. CDR1 is MGHRA and CDR2 is YSYEKL in the germline V gene. The CDR3 spans 17 residues. The CDR3 sequence: CASSQDTRGGRYNEQFF. Here the CDR3 DNA reads TGCGCCAGCAGCCAAGATACGCGGGGGGGCCGATACAATGAGCAGTTCTTC.